Sequencing of this TCR beta chain was carried out in a study of cytomegalovirus exposure and HLA in healthy donors. Looked up from germline, CDR1 is SGHVS and CDR2 is FNYEAQ. Trimming cost V 6 bases and J 10 bases, with 22 bases left between them. The CDR3 consists of 15 residues. Assay used: immunoSEQ multiplex PCR; TCRdb lists only in-frame clones, some missing. Of hundreds of thousands of clones listed, roughly 85% were seen once; the top ten hold roughly 0.8%. Source material: PBMCs. This chain joins TRBV7-6 and TRBJ2-1; TRBD2 might be the D (6 bases). The TCR sequence derives from a woman younger than 35 in good health and CMV-seronegative. Here the CDR3 DNA reads TGTGCCAGCAGTCACGCCGTGAGGGGAGGATGGGAGCAGTTCTTC. Translated, it gives CASSHAVRGGWEQFF.